Below, 19 T cell receptor beta chains from the same sample are listed, as sequenced in a study of cytomegalovirus exposure and HLA in healthy donors. The study ran its PCR with 60 Vbeta and 13 Jbeta primers. This table comes from immunoSEQ multiplex PCR, and its TCRdb copy is limited to in-frame clones, with some not included. Among roughly 71,000 clones listed, just under 75% were seen once. Sequencing used PBMCs. All receptors come from a human donor in good health.

The chain uses TRBV4-2 and TRBJ2-1; perhaps TRBD2 as D (6 bases). This CDR3 spans 14 amino acids. The germline V gene encodes CDR1 LGHNA and CDR2 YNFKEQ. Trimming cost V 6 bases and J 7 bases, with 16 bases left between them. Here the CDR3 reads CASSPILGGNEQFF. DNA for the CDR3: TGTGCCAGCAGTCCCATTTTGGGGGGTAATGAGCAGTTCTTC.

In this sample, this clone turned up a few times. This chain connects TRBV5-1 to TRBJ1-1, with 7 bases aligning to TRBD1. Germline values: CDR1 SGHRS, CDR2 YFSETQ. There are 14 residues in the CDR3. The junction had 3 bases not matched to a gene; V was cut back by 1 base and J by 3 bases. The CDR3, as DNA: TGCGCCAGCAGCTTGCCAGGGGGGCACACTGAAGCTTTCTTT. Its translation: CASSLPGGHTEAFF.

V is TRBV7-8 and J is TRBJ1-5; D is unresolved. V was shortened by 1 base and J by 6 bases, with 16 bases between the two germline ends. Germline loops: CDR1 SGHVS, CDR2 FQNEAQ. The CDR3 length is 16 residues. In nucleotides, the CDR3 is TGTGCCAGCAGCTTAGGGGCAGGCGGGCAAGGTCAGCCCCAGCATTTT. Translating gives CASSLGAGGQGQPQHF.

The sample holds a few counts of this clone. The V gene is TRBV7-3, the J gene TRBJ2-3; 8 bases line up with TRBD1. The J segment lost 6 bases and the V segment lost 5 bases, leaving 4 bases of the junction unmatched. The V gene's germline CDR1 is SGHTA and CDR2 FQGTGA. This CDR3 region has 13 residues. The DNA for the CDR3 is TGTGCCAGCAGCCGTAACAGGGGGGATACGCAGTATTTT. Protein sequence: CASSRNRGDTQYF.

The gene calls are TRBV5-1 and TRBJ2-7, with 10 bases aligning to TRBD1. This CDR3 contains 14 residues. Germline CDR1 is SGHRS and CDR2 is YFSETQ. The trim removed 5 bases at V and 5 bases at J, leaving 7 bases unmatched. The CDR3 spells CASRVRTGGNEQYF. CDR3 sequence (DNA): TGCGCCAGCAGGGTAAGGACAGGGGGTAACGAGCAGTACTTC.

The chain is built from TRBV28 and TRBJ1-5, with D possibly matching TRBD1 (6 bases). The CDR3 covers 14 residues. V dropped 6 bases and J dropped 8 bases, with 17 bases sitting between them. From germline, CDR1 is MDHEN and CDR2 SYDVKM. CDR3: CASRFGGAWKPQHF. The CDR3 DNA follows: TGTGCCAGCAGGTTTGGGGGGGCGTGGAAGCCCCAGCATTTT.

The rearrangement uses TRBV29-1 and TRBJ2-6, with 8 bases matching TRBD2. Trimming took 7 bases from V and 0 from J; bases not matched to a gene: 5. Germline lookup yields CDR1 SQVTM and CDR2 ANQGSEA. The CDR3 totals 15 residues. The CDR3 here is CSASGGDSGANVLTF. For the CDR3, the DNA is TGCAGCGCCTCGGGGGGGGACTCTGGGGCCAACGTCCTGACTTTC. Supplemented by reference TRBV29-1 and TRBJ2-6, the full variable domain reads SAVISQKPSRDICQRGTSLTIQCQVDSQVTMMFWYRQQPGQSLTLIATANQGSEATYESGFVIDKFPISRPNLTFSTLTVSNMSPEDSSIYLCSASGGDSGANVLTFGAGSRLTVL.

This clone was seen a few times. The rearrangement uses TRBV19 and TRBJ1-4; D uncertain. The CDR3 contains 12 residues. In germline, CDR1 is LNHDA, CDR2 SQIVND (reference sequence). Trimming shortened V by 6 bases and J by 4 bases, and 6 bases separated the two germline ends. The CDR3 bases are TGTGCCAGTAGGCAGGTTAATGAAAAACTGTTTTTT. It codes for CASRQVNEKLFF. The full variable domain, with the rest looked up from reference TRBV19 and TRBJ1-4, is DGGITQSPKYLFRKEGQNVTLSCEQNLNHDAMYWYRQDPGQGLRLIYYSQIVNDFQKGDIAEGYSVSREKKESFPLTVTSAQKNPTAFYLCASRQVNEKLFFGSGTQLSVL.

The chain is built from TRBV10-3 and TRBJ2-7; 14 nucleotides match TRBD2. Losses at the gene ends were 5 bases for V and 9 bases for J; bases not matched to a gene: 9. Germline CDR1 and CDR2: ENHRY and SYGVKD. The CDR3 has 15 residues. The CDR3 loop is CAISPGTSGSWGQYF. CDR3 sequence (DNA): TGTGCCATCAGTCCCGGGACTAGCGGGAGCTGGGGGCAGTACTTC.

V usage is TRBV6-5 and J usage is TRBJ2-5, with 9 nucleotides matching TRBD1. Germline V gene sequence: CDR1 MNHEY, CDR2 SVGAGI. The length of the CDR3 is 13 residues. Trimming at V came to 5 bases and at J to 5 bases, leaving 3 bases not matched to a gene. The CDR3 DNA follows: TGTGCCAGCAGTACCGGACAGGGGGAGACCCAGTACTTC. Translating it yields CASSTGQGETQYF.

This clone was found a few times. This sequence joins TRBV2 and TRBJ2-3, with 9 bases identical to TRBD2. V lost 6 bases and J lost 0; bases outside the gene matches: 7. CDR1 is SNHLY and CDR2 is FYNNEI in the germline V gene. This CDR3 has 16 amino acids. The CDR3 nucleotides are TGTGCCAGCAGGTCCTCTAGCGGGACCAGCACAGATACGCAGTATTTT. This codes for CASRSSSGTSTDTQYF.

The V gene is TRBV6-5, the J gene TRBJ2-3; 11 bases line up with TRBD1. CDR3 length: 15 residues. Germline V gives CDR1 MNHEY, CDR2 SVGAGI. Losses at the gene ends were 2 bases for V and 3 bases for J; bases not matched to a gene: 1. Here the CDR3 reads CASSYGTGGTDTQYF. The CDR3, as DNA: TGTGCCAGCAGTTACGGGACAGGGGGAACAGATACGCAGTATTTT.

The chain couples TRBV15 to TRBJ2-1, with 8 bases that match TRBD2. The V segment lost 8 bases and the J segment 3 bases; nucleotides outside the gene matches: 6. The CDR3 is made up of 14 amino acids. Germline V CDR1 and CDR2: LNHNV, YYDKDF (reference sequence). CDR3: CATAPGLDYNEQFF. The DNA of the CDR3 is TGTGCCACCGCACCGGGACTAGACTACAATGAGCAGTTCTTC. Complete variable domain (other parts from reference TRBV15 and TRBJ2-1): DAMVIQNPRYQVTQFGKPVTLSCSQTLNHNVMYWYQQKSSQAPKLLFHYYDKDFNNEADTPDNFQSRRPNTSFCFLDIRSPGLGDTAMYLCATAPGLDYNEQFFGPGTRLTVL.

The chain links TRBV13 to TRBJ2-1; 11 bases line up with TRBD1. With 5 bases clipped from V and 8 bases from J, the junction kept 14 bases outside the gene matches. This CDR3 has 17 amino acids. CDR1 and CDR2 from the germline V gene are PRHDT and FYEKMQ (reference sequence). CDR3 DNA sequence: TGTGCCAGCAGCCCCCAGCCGGGACAGGGGGTTTCTCATGAGCAGTTCTTC. Its translation is CASSPQPGQGVSHEQFF.

The chain couples TRBV20-1 to TRBJ2-1; D is ambiguous. Between the trimmed V and J ends, which lost 1 base and 7 bases, there was a span of 5 bases. This CDR3 region has 11 residues. Germline-derived CDR1 and CDR2 are DFQATT and SNEGSKA (reference sequence). This CDR3 is CSARVVNEQFF. The CDR3 DNA reads TGCAGTGCTAGAGTCGTTAATGAGCAGTTCTTC.

This clone was detected a few times. CDR3 sequence: CASSIVGTATNQPQHF. DNA for the CDR3: TGTGCCAGTAGTATAGTGGGGACAGCCACCAATCAGCCCCAGCATTTT. The chain recombines TRBV19 with TRBJ1-5; TRBD1 agrees at 7 bases. Germline-derived CDR1 and CDR2 are LNHDA and SQIVND (reference sequence). This CDR3 region has 16 residues. The V gene end was trimmed by 1 base and the J gene end by 3 bases; junction bases not matched to a gene: 6.

This sequence joins TRBV30 and TRBJ2-7; the match to TRBD2 covers 15 bases. The junction had 8 bases not matched to a gene; V was cut back by 2 bases and J by 0 bases. The V gene's germline CDR1 is GTSNPN and CDR2 SVGIG (reference sequence). The length of the CDR3 is 18 residues. For the CDR3, the DNA is TGTGCCTGGAGTTCTCCCGGGACTAGCGGGGGGTTCTCCTACGAGCAGTACTTC. Amino acids: CAWSSPGTSGGFSYEQYF. Drawing the rest from reference TRBV30 and TRBJ2-7, the complete variable domain is SQTIHQWPATLVQPVGSPLSLECTVEGTSNPNLYWYRQAAGRGLQLLFYSVGIGQISSEVPQNLSASRPQDRQFILSSKKLLLSDSGFYLCAWSSPGTSGGFSYEQYFGPGTRLTVT.

The chain has TRBV30 and TRBJ1-2; D not resolved. Germline V gene sequence: CDR1 GTSNPN, CDR2 SVGIG (reference sequence). The V and J ends lost 3 bases and 4 bases respectively, with 9 bases between them. CDR3 length equals 12 residues. CDR3 in amino acids: CAWSTRGYGYTF. CDR3 DNA sequence: TGTGCCTGGAGCACCCGGGGCTATGGCTACACCTTC.

The chain employs TRBV2 and TRBJ2-5; 11 bases fit TRBD2. V dropped 2 bases and J dropped 4; count of bases not matched to a gene: 6. The CDR3 has 16 residues. From germline, CDR1 is SNHLY and CDR2 FYNNEI. The DNA of the CDR3 is TGTGCCAGCAGTGAAAACCCCGGACTAGCGGGAGAGACCCAGTACTTC. Translation gives CASSENPGLAGETQYF.